The 2 T cell receptor beta chains reported below all come from one sample, sequenced in a study of CXCR3-negative and CXCR3-positive naive CD8 T cells. The study made its TRB cDNA libraries by 5' RACE, adding UMI labels. Using the 5' RACE reads, TCRdb records one entry per CDR3 protein without DNA. The sample table includes some 130,000 distinct CDR3 sequences. Sequenced: naive CXCR3- CD8+ T cells from blood. Subset noted: CD45RO-CCR7+CD27+CD95- naive CD8+ T cells lacking CXCR3 (TNR3-). These receptors all come from a human donor in good health. Some clones in this sample may be carry-over from other donors' samples.

The chain combines TRBV20-1 with TRBJ2-7; absent DNA, TCRdb's TRBD2 call cannot be checked. Germline CDR1 and CDR2: DFQATT and SNEGSKA (reference sequence). The CDR3 loop spans 15 amino acids. Here the CDR3 reads CSAIALQPLTYEQYF.

The genes are TRBV19 and TRBJ2-3. The CDR3 has 14 residues. CDR1 LNHDA and CDR2 SQIVND come from the germline V gene (reference sequence). The CDR3 spells CASSIAASTDTQYF.